One sample yielded the 19 T cell receptor beta chains listed below, sequenced in a study of blood T cell repertoires in COVID-19. The repertoire was sequenced with immunoSEQ multiplex PCR; TCRdb's copy has only in-frame clones and lacks some. The sample carries about 220,000 clones, 65% to 90% recorded once. Sequenced input: peripheral blood. Receptors originate from a man aged 35 to 55 who had recovered from COVID-19.

The V and J genes are TRBV6-5 and TRBJ2-1; 10 bases align to TRBD1. The CDR3 covers 15 residues. The germline V gene encodes CDR1 MNHEY and CDR2 SVGAGI. V gave up 5 bases and J gave up 8 bases; unmatched junction bases: 9. CDR3 coding DNA: TGTGCCAGCAGTCCCCGACAGGGGGCCAGGGATGAGCAGTTCTTC. This gives the protein CASSPRQGARDEQFF.

The chain is built from TRBV19 and TRBJ2-5; 10 nucleotides match TRBD1. Looked up from germline, CDR1 is LNHDA and CDR2 is SQIVND (reference sequence). Trimming removed 5 bases from V and 4 bases from J; junction bases left unmatched: 4. The CDR3 spans 14 residues. In DNA form, the CDR3 reads TGTGCCAGTAGTCAGGGACAGGGGACAGAGACCCAGTACTTC. Protein sequence: CASSQGQGTETQYF.

The chain links TRBV3-1 (or the pseudogene TRBV3-2) to TRBJ1-1; unclear D gene. Per the germline V gene, CDR1 is LGHDT and CDR2 is YNNKEL (reference sequence). This CDR3 region has 14 residues. V lost 0 bases and J lost 1, with 6 bases in between. In DNA, the CDR3 is TGTGCCAGCAGCCAAGAGGCGGGGAACACTGAAGCTTTCTTT. It codes for CASSQEAGNTEAFF.

The genes are TRBV14 and TRBJ2-1; 10 bases match TRBD2. The CDR3 consists of 16 residues. Losses at the gene ends were 2 bases for V and 6 bases for J; bases not matched to a gene: 7. Germline V gene lookup returns CDR1 SGHDN and CDR2 FVKESK. CDR3 coding DNA: TGTGCCAGCAGCCAAATCAGCGGGAGGGTTCTCAATGAGCAGTTCTTC. Encoded protein: CASSQISGRVLNEQFF. The variable domain in full, with the rest retrieved from reference TRBV14 and TRBJ2-1, is EAGVTQFPSHSVIEKGQTVTLRCDPISGHDNLYWYRRVMGKEIKFLLHFVKESKQDESGMPNNRFLAERTGGTYSTLKVQPAELEDSGVYFCASSQISGRVLNEQFFGPGTRLTVL.

The CDR3 DNA reads as TGTGCCAGCAGCCCCCCCGGGAATTCACCCCTCCACTTT. It codes for CASSPPGNSPLHF. The chain couples TRBV3-1 (or the pseudogene TRBV3-2) to TRBJ1-6; the D is unclear. This CDR3 spans 13 amino acids. V was shortened by 4 bases and J by 7 bases, with 8 bases between the two germline ends. Germline CDR1 reads LGHDT; CDR2 reads YNNKEL (reference sequence).

This rearrangement joins TRBV6-5 to TRBJ1-5, with D maybe TRBD1 (5 bases). This CDR3 region has 14 residues. CDR1 and CDR2 (germline): MNHEY, SVGAGI. Trimming shortened V by 2 bases and J by 5 bases, and 10 bases separated the two germline ends. The chain's CDR3 is CASSYIAGYQPQHF. CDR3 coding DNA: TGTGCCAGCAGTTACATCGCAGGGTATCAGCCCCAGCATTTT.

V usage is TRBV18 and J usage is TRBJ1-1; TRBD1 is a possible D gene (5 bases). This CDR3 contains 17 residues. Germline V gives CDR1 KGHSH, CDR2 LQKENI. Trimming removed 3 bases from V and 0 bases from J, with 17 bases in between. The CDR3 here is CASSPGQGGSLNTEAFF. The CDR3 DNA is TGTGCCAGCTCACCCGGGCAGGGAGGGAGTCTGAACACTGAAGCTTTCTTT.

The V and J genes are TRBV2 and TRBJ2-1; 8 positions match TRBD2. The junction had 6 bases not matched to a gene; V was cut back by 4 bases and J by 10 bases. There are 13 residues in the CDR3. Germline V lookup: CDR1 SNHLY, CDR2 FYNNEI. The CDR3 nucleotides read TGTGCCAGCAGTGCGGTTGCGGGAGGCGAGCAGTTCTTC. Translated, it gives CASSAVAGGEQFF.

V and J are TRBV5-6 and TRBJ2-3; D possibly corresponds to TRBD1 (5 bases). The CDR3 consists of 15 residues. The germline V gene has CDR1 SGHDT and CDR2 YYEEEE. The V and J ends lost 4 bases and 3 bases respectively, with 15 bases between them. CDR3 nucleotides: TGTGCCAGCAGCACCGCGACAGATACAACAGATACGCAGTATTTT. Encoded protein: CASSTATDTTDTQYF. The full variable domain, rest sourced from reference TRBV5-6 and TRBJ2-3, is DAGVTQSPTHLIKTRGQQVTLRCSPKSGHDTVSWYQQALGQGPQFIFQYYEEEERQRGNFPDRFSGHQFPNYSSELNVNALLLGDSALYLCASSTATDTTDTQYFGPGTRLTVL.

This sequence joins TRBV6-5 and TRBJ1-3; D gene uncertain. This CDR3 has 14 residues. V lost 0 bases and J 0 bases, leaving 3 bases between the germline ends. From germline, CDR1 is MNHEY and CDR2 SVGAGI. Here the CDR3 DNA reads TGTGCCAGCAGTTACTCGCGCTCTGGAAACACCATATATTTT. This codes for CASSYSRSGNTIYF.

V usage is TRBV27 and J usage is TRBJ2-5, with a weak D call TRBD2 (7 bases). Germline CDR1 reads MNHEY; CDR2 reads SMNVEV (reference sequence). Trimming removed 3 bases from V and 5 bases from J, with 10 bases in between. This CDR3 has 13 residues. CDR3 protein: CASSFGGPETQYF. CDR3 DNA: TGTGCCAGCAGTTTCGGGGGGCCGGAGACCCAGTACTTC.

This chain joins TRBV9 and TRBJ1-4, with 9 bases aligning to TRBD1. The CDR3 is 14 residues long. The germline CDR1 and CDR2 sequences are SGDLS and YYNGEE. V gave up 3 bases and J gave up 5 bases; unmatched junction bases: 2. The chain's CDR3 is CASSAGQGNEKLFF. CDR3 coding DNA: TGTGCCAGCAGCGCCGGACAGGGGAATGAAAAACTGTTTTTT. Using reference TRBV9 and TRBJ1-4 for the parts outside the CDR3, the full variable domain is DSGVTQTPKHLITATGQRVTLRCSPRSGDLSVYWYQQSLDQGLQFLIQYYNGEERAKGNILERFSAQQFPDLHSELNLSSLELGDSALYFCASSAGQGNEKLFFGSGTQLSVL.

The rearrangement links TRBV7-2 to TRBJ1-3, with 7 bases aligning to TRBD1. Germline-derived CDR1 and CDR2 are SGHTA and FQGNSA. Trimming cost V 3 bases and J 0 bases; bases outside gene matches: 2. The CDR3 runs to 15 residues. CDR3 in DNA: TGTGCCAGCAGCTTTAAGGGGGCCTCTGGAAACACCATATATTTT. Protein product: CASSFKGASGNTIYF.

The CDR3 is CATSDQTSYSSYNEQFF. DNA for the CDR3: TGTGCCACCAGTGACCAGACTTCGTATAGCTCCTACAATGAGCAGTTCTTC. This chain joins TRBV24-1 and TRBJ2-1; D gene uncertain. The CDR3 runs to 17 residues. Germline lookup yields CDR1 KGHDR and CDR2 SFDVKD. V gave up 4 bases and J gave up 0 bases, with 15 bases separating them.

The chain joins TRBV29-1 to TRBJ1-4; 8 nucleotides match TRBD1. Germline V lookup: CDR1 SQVTM, CDR2 ANQGSEA. The J segment lost 8 bases and the V segment lost 7 bases, leaving 6 bases of the junction unmatched. The CDR3 length is 12 residues. CDR3 bases: TGCAGCGCCCGGACAGGGTTCGAAAAACTGTTTTTT. It specifies CSARTGFEKLFF.

The CDR3 loop reads CASSPWTGVVGTEAFF. In DNA form, the CDR3 reads TGTGCCAGTAGTCCATGGACAGGGGTTGTTGGCACTGAAGCTTTCTTT. The rearrangement links TRBV19 to TRBJ1-1; 9 bases agree with TRBD1. The CDR3 consists of 16 residues. In germline, CDR1 is LNHDA, CDR2 SQIVND (reference sequence). V lost 5 bases and J lost 4; bases outside the gene matches: 11.

This chain links TRBV29-1 with TRBJ1-2; maybe TRBD1 (6 bases). V was clipped by 7 bases and J by 6 bases, with 12 bases between them. The CDR3 has 11 amino acids. Germline V gives CDR1 SQVTM, CDR2 ANQGSEA. CDR3 sequence (DNA): TGCAGCGGAATGACAGGAGATGGCTACACCTTC. It encodes CSGMTGDGYTF.

The chain recombines TRBV28 with TRBJ2-2; the match to TRBD2 covers 7 bases. Germline CDR1 MDHEN, CDR2 SYDVKM. The CDR3 extends over 13 amino acids. J gave up 6 bases and V 3 bases, and 1 base lay outside the gene matches. The CDR3 loop reads CASSFRGAGELFF. DNA of the CDR3: TGTGCCAGCAGTTTCCGGGGGGCCGGGGAGCTGTTTTTT.

This chain uses TRBV30 with TRBJ1-6; D perhaps matches TRBD1 (5 bases). The CDR3 covers 13 residues. Germline CDR1 is GTSNPN and CDR2 is SVGIG (reference sequence). Between the trimmed V and J ends, which lost 7 bases and 10 bases, there was a span of 17 bases. The CDR3 spells CASLNRLDSPLHF. The CDR3 DNA reads as TGTGCCTCCCTAAACAGGCTGGACTCACCCCTCCACTTT.